This T cell receptor beta chain was found in a study of blood T cell repertoires in COVID-19 (dated by TCRdb to 2018 to 2020). For context, the study as a whole: Samples from collaborators originated in the United States, Italy and Spain and spanned both the acute and convalescent phases of COVID-19. The prospective study material was composed of cDNA or gDNA derived from T cells, B-cell-depleted T cells, or PBMCs. The dataset comprised deeply sampled blood TCRbeta repertoires from subjects exposed to, actively infected with, or recovered from COVID-19. A freely available public database, intended as a resource for researchers studying the immune response to SARS-CoV-2, is where the repertoires were released. Samples were obtained from the ongoing ImmuneRACE study (first 160 participants) and from over a thousand subjects provided by 6 global collaborators. The sample metadata nearly always contained a de-identified subject ID, COVID-19 status, age in years and sex. Where HLA class I and class II types were available, the types were taken from metadata supplied by the sample provider, not from assay-based typing. The full study reports these points: How much clinical and demographic metadata was included differed by source and by participant, and the metadata was provided uncurated.

Comments on this clone: Its antigen remains unidentified. Nothing much larger sits one base from this clone, and base qualities are not available.

Participants in the prospective study were enrolled through a virtual design, were aged about 18 to 100 years, and lived in approximately 24 United States geographic areas. To assign participants to cohorts, the prospective study relied on clinical history that participants themselves reported in a screening survey and a study questionnaire. Exposed participants had been in contact, within 2 weeks of entering the study, with a person who had a PCR-confirmed or clinician-diagnosed case of COVID-19. Mobile phlebotomists in the prospective study collected whole blood, serum and a nasopharyngeal or oropharyngeal swab from every participant. Prospective study participants could optionally give additional blood draws and questionnaires over an approximately 2-month period. Blood samples from the prospective study were shipped frozen or at room temperature prior to DNA extraction. The CDR3 runs 14 amino acids, cysteine and phenylalanine included. The only DNA kept is the CDR3, 42 bases in frame from the first base. V ends up 5 bases short and J 5 bases short, with an unmatched junction base count of 6. CDR1 and CDR2 are read off the germline V gene as KGHSH and LQKENI.

TCRbeta CDR3 regions were amplified from genomic DNA using the immunoSEQ Assay, a bias-controlled multiplex PCR. The published analysis was carried out like this. Nucleated cell counts per sample were estimated from amplification of reference gene primers within the assay. Sequence reads were collapsed and filtered to measure the absolute abundance of every unique TCRbeta CDR3 rearrangement. For each sample, productive Simpson clonality was calculated as the square root of Simpson's diversity index over productive rearrangements. Sourced from immuneACCESS, this table was stored by TCRdb with only in-frame sequences that have V and J called. A share of the clones is absent; for the studies checked, an unresolved V gene accounts for under half, and the remainder has no known explanation. V and J calls and clone size are as listed in that table; D and trimming were resolved from the DNA. In all, the sample holds some 300,000 clones, and approximately 89% of those were seen once. The leading ten clones occupy under 3% of the sample.

The rearranged chain carries TRBV18 and TRBJ2-7, and 10 bases in between align with TRBD2. This sequence originates from a woman aged 45-60 years who had been exposed to COVID-19. Sequencing was done on a sample of PBMCs or T cells enriched from blood (not recorded which). The nucleotide sequence is TGTGCCAGCTCATCGCTAGCGGGGGTGGACGAGCAGTACTTC. This encodes CASSSLAGVDEQYF.